The next 6 T cell receptor beta chains were all read from a single sample in a study of cytomegalovirus exposure and HLA in healthy donors. The study ran its PCR with 60 Vbeta and 13 Jbeta primers. Sequencing used immunoSEQ multiplex PCR; TCRdb keeps in-frame clones, though not all of them. The table records about 150,000 clones, more than 60% of them present only once. Input material: PBMCs. These receptors all come from a woman between 50 and 59 years old in good health and CMV-seropositive.

CDR3 region: CASSYSLRSSWETQYF. Here the CDR3 DNA reads TGTGCCAGCAGTTACTCTCTCCGGTCTAGCTGGGAGACCCAGTACTTC. This rearrangement joins TRBV6-5 to TRBJ2-5; D is perhaps TRBD2 (5 bases). CDR1 MNHEY and CDR2 SVGAGI come from the germline V gene. V lost 0 bases to trimming and J lost 5 bases, with 16 bases between them. The CDR3 has 16 residues.

This clone was seen more than once but under ten times. The chain employs TRBV6-5 and TRBJ1-3; D might be TRBD1 (5 bases). The CDR3 length is 16 residues. Germline-derived CDR1 and CDR2 are MNHEY and SVGAGI. Deletions cut 2 bases from V and 2 bases from J, with 13 bases between. CDR3 residues: CASSYGLGGTGNTIYF. The CDR3 DNA reads TGTGCCAGCAGTTACGGCCTCGGGGGAACTGGAAACACCATATATTTT.

The rearrangement uses TRBV5-6 and TRBJ1-1; D not resolved. Germline V lookup: CDR1 SGHDT, CDR2 YYEEEE. V gave up 4 bases and J gave up 4 bases, with 14 bases separating them. The CDR3 consists of 14 residues. Here the CDR3 reads CASSLVPVGTEAFF. The CDR3 coding sequence is TGTGCCAGCAGCCTAGTCCCAGTAGGCACTGAAGCTTTCTTT.

This clone was counted a single time. The chain combines TRBV5-4 with TRBJ1-2; tentatively, D is TRBD1 (5 bases). The CDR3 is made up of 14 amino acids. With 6 bases removed from V and 3 bases from J, the gap between germline ends came to 15 bases. CDR1 and CDR2 (germline): SGHNT, YYREEE (reference sequence). CDR3 nucleotide sequence: TGTGCCAGCAATACAGGACGAACGGACTATGGCTACACCTTC. Its translation is CASNTGRTDYGYTF.

The chain uses TRBV28 and TRBJ2-1; no reliable D call. This CDR3 comprises 16 residues. Trimming stripped 2 bases from V and 2 bases from J, with 13 bases between. Germline CDR1 MDHEN, CDR2 SYDVKM. The CDR3 reads CASSLQVSSPYNEQFF. In nucleotides, the CDR3 is TGTGCCAGCAGTTTACAGGTCTCCTCACCCTACAATGAGCAGTTCTTC.

This clone appeared a single time. The rearrangement links TRBV7-9 to TRBJ2-5, with a weak D call TRBD2 (6 bases). The germline V and J ends were trimmed by 5 bases and 0 bases, with 13 bases remaining between them. Germline lookup yields CDR1 SEHNR and CDR2 FQNEAQ (reference sequence). The CDR3 extends over 15 amino acids. CDR3 bases: TGTGCCAGCAGCCCTACTAGCTGGTACCAAGAGACCCAGTACTTC. Encoded protein: CASSPTSWYQETQYF.